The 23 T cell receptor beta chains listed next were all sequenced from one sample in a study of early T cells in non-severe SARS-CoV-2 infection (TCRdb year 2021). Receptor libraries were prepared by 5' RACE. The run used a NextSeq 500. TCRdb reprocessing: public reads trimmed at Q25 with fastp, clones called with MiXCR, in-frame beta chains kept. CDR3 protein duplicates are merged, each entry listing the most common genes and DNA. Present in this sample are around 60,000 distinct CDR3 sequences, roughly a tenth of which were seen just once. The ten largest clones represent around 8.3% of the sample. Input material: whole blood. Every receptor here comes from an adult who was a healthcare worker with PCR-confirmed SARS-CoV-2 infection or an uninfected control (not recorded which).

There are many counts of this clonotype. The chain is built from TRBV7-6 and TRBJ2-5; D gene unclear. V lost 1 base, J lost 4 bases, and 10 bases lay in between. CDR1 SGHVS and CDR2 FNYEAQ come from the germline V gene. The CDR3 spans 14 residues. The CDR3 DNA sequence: TGTGCCAGCAGCTTAGATCCCGGTGGAGAGACCCAGTACTTC. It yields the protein CASSLDPGGETQYF.

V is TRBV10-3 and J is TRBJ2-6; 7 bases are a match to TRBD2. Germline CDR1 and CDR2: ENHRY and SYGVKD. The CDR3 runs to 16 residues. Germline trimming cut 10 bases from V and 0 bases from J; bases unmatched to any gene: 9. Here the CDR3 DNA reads TGTGCCACCGGGAGGACTCAGAGCTCTGGGGCCAACGTCCTGACTTTC. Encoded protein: CATGRTQSSGANVLTF.

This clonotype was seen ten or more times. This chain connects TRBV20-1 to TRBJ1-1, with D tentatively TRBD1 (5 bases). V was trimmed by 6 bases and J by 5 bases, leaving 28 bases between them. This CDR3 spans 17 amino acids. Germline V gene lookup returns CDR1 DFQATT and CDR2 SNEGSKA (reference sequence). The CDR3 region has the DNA TGCAGTGCCGACCTAATATACCGAGTTGCAGGGCGGACTGAAGCTTTCTTT. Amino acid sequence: CSADLIYRVAGRTEAFF.

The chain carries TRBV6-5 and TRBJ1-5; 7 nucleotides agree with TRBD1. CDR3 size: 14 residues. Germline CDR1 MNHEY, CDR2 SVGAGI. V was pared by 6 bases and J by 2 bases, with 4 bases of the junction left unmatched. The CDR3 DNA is TGTGCCAGCAGCGAAACAGGGGGCAATCAGCCCCAGCATTTT. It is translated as CASSETGGNQPQHF.

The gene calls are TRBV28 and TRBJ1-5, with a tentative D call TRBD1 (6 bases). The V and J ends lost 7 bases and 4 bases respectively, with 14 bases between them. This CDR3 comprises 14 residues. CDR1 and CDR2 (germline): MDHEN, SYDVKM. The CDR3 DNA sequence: TGTGCCAGCAAGAGAGGGACACTTAATCAGCCCCAGCATTTT. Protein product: CASKRGTLNQPQHF.

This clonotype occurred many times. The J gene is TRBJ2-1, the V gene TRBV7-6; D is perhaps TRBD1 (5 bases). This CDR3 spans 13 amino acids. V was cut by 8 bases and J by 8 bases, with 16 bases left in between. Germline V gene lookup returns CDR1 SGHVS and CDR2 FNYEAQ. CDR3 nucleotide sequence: TGTGCCAGCCCAGGGTTAGTAGTGGATGAGCAGTTCTTC. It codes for CASPGLVVDEQFF.

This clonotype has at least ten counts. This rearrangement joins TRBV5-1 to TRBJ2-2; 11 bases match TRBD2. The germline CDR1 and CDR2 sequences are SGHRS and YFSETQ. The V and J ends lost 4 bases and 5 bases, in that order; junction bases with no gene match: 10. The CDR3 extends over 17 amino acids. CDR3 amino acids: CASSPELAGVGTGELFF. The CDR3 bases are TGCGCCAGCAGCCCAGAACTAGCGGGAGTGGGAACCGGGGAGCTGTTTTTT. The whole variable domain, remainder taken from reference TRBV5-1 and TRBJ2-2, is KAGVTQTPRYLIKTRGQQVTLSCSPISGHRSVSWYQQTPGQGLQFLFEYFSETQRNKGNFPGRFSGRQFSNSRSEMNVSTLELGDSALYLCASSPELAGVGTGELFFGEGSRLTVL.

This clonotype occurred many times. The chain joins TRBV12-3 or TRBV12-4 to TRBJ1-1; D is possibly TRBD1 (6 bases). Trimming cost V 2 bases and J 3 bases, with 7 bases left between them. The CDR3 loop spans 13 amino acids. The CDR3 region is CASSLKGDTEAFF. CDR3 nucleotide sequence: TGTGCCAGCAGTTTAAAGGGGGACACTGAAGCTTTCTTT.

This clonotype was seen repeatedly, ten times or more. The DNA of the CDR3 is TGTGCCAGCAGCCGGGACAGGTCCACAGATACGCAGTATTTT. It specifies CASSRDRSTDTQYF. This chain joins TRBV11-2 and TRBJ2-3; TRBD1 agrees at 8 bases. From germline, CDR1 is SGHAT and CDR2 FQNNGV. Losses at the gene ends were 5 bases for V and 2 bases for J; bases not matched to a gene: 3. The CDR3 consists of 14 residues.

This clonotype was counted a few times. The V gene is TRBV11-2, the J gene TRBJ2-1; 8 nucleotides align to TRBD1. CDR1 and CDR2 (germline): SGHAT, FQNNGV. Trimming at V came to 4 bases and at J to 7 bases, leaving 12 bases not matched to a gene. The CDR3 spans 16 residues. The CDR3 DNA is TGTGCCAGCAGCTCCAGAAGAGACAGGGGTAGAAATGAGCAGTTCTTC. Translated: CASSSRRDRGRNEQFF.

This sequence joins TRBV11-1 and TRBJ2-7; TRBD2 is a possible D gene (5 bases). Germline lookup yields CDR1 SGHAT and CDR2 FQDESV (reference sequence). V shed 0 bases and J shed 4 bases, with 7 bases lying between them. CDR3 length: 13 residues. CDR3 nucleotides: TGTGCCAGCAGCTTAGCGCGGGCGTACGAGCAGTACTTC. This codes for CASSLARAYEQYF.

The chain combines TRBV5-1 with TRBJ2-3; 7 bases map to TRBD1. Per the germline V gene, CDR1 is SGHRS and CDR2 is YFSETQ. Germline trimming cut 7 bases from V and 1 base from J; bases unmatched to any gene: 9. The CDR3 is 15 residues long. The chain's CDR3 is CASLPTGFGTDTQYF. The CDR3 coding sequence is TGCGCCAGCCTTCCGACAGGGTTCGGCACAGATACGCAGTATTTT.

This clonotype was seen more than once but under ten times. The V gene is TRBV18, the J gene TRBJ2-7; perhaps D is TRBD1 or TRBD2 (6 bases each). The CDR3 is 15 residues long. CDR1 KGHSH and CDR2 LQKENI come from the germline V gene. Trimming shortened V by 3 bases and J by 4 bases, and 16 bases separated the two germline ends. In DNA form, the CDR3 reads TGTGCCAGCTCACCGGGACGGGGGCTGAGTTACGAGCAGTACTTC. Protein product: CASSPGRGLSYEQYF.

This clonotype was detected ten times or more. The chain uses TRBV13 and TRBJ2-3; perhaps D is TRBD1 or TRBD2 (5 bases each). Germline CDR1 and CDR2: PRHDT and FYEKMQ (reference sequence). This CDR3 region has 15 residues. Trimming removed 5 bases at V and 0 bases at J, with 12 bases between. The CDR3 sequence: CASSLGTPSTDTQYF. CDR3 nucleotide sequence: TGTGCCAGCAGCCTCGGGACGCCTAGCACAGATACGCAGTATTTT. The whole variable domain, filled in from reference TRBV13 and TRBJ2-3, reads AAGVIQSPRHLIKEKRETATLKCYPIPRHDTVYWYQQGPGQDPQFLISFYEKMQSDKGSIPDRFSAQQFSDYHSELNMSSLELGDSALYFCASSLGTPSTDTQYFGPGTRLTVL.

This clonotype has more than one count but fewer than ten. The CDR3 protein is CASSLTVHRVLNEQFF. Here the CDR3 DNA reads TGTGCCAGCAGCTTAACAGTACACAGGGTTCTCAATGAGCAGTTCTTC. The chain joins TRBV3-1 to TRBJ2-1; weak D call: TRBD1 (6 bases). Germline V gene sequence: CDR1 LGHDT, CDR2 YNNKEL (reference sequence). The V end lost 5 bases, the J end lost 6 bases, and 20 bases lay between the germline ends. The CDR3 is 16 residues long.

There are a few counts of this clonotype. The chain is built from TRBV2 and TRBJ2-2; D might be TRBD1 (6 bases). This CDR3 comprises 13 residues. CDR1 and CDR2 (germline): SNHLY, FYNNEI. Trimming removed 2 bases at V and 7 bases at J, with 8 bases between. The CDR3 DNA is TGTGCCAGCAGTGAAACAGGGAACGGGGAGCTGTTTTTT. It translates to CASSETGNGELFF.

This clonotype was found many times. The CDR3 protein is CASRLPGTRLGELFF. In nucleotides, the CDR3 is TGTGCCAGCAGGCTACCGGGAACCCGACTCGGGGAGCTGTTTTTT. This sequence joins TRBV6-6 and TRBJ2-2; D might be TRBD2 (5 bases). Trimming took 6 bases from V and 7 from J, leaving 18 bases between them. The CDR3 sequence is 15 residues long. Germline V gene data show CDR1 as MNHNY and CDR2 as SVGAGI (reference sequence).

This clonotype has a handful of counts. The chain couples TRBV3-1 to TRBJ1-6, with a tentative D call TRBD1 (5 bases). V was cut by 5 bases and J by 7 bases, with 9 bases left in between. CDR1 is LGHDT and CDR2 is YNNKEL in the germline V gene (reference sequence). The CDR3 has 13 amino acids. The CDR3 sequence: CASSSTVNSPLHF. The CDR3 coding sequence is TGTGCCAGCAGCTCGACAGTCAATTCACCCCTCCACTTT. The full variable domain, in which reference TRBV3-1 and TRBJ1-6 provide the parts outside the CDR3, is DTAVSQTPKYLVTQMGNDKSIKCEQNLGHDTMYWYKQDSKKFLKIMFSYNNKELIINETVPNRFSPKSPDKAHLNLHINSLELGDSAVYFCASSSTVNSPLHFGNGTRLTVT.

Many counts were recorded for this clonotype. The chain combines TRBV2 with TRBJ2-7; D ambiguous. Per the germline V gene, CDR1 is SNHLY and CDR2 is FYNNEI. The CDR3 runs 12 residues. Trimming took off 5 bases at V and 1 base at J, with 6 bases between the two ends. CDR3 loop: CASSTDSYEQYF. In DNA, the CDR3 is TGTGCCAGCAGTACCGATTCCTACGAGCAGTACTTC. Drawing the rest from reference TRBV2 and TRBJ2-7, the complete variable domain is EPEVTQTPSHQVTQMGQEVILRCVPISNHLYFYWYRQILGQKVEFLVSFYNNEISEKSEIFDDQFSVERPDGSNFTLKIRSTKLEDSAMYFCASSTDSYEQYFGPGTRLTVT.

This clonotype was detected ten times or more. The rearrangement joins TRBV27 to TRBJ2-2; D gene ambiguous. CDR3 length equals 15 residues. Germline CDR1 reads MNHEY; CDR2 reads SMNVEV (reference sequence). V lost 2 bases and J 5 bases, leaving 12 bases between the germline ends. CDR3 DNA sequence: TGTGCCAGCAGTTTAATCCGAGATGTAACCGGGGAGCTGTTTTTT. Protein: CASSLIRDVTGELFF.

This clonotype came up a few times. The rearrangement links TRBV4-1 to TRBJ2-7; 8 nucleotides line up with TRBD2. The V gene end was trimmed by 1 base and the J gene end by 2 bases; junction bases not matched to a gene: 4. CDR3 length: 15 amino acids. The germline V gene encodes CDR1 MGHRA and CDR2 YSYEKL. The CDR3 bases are TGCGCCAGCAGCCAAGCTAGCGGGTCCGCCTACGAGCAGTACTTC. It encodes CASSQASGSAYEQYF.

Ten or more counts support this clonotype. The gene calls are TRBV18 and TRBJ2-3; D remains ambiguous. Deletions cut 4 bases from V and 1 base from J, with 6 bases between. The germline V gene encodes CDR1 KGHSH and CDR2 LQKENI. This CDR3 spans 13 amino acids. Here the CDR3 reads CASSRDRTDTQYF. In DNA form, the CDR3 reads TGTGCCAGCTCACGAGACCGCACAGATACGCAGTATTTT.

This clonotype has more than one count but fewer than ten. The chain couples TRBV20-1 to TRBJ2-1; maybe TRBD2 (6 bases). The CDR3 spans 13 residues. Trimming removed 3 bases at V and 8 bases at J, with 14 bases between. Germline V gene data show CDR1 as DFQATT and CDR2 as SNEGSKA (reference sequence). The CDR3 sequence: CSARRGRMYEQFF. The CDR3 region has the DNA TGCAGTGCTAGGAGAGGGAGGATGTATGAGCAGTTCTTC.